This T cell receptor beta chain was recorded in a study of metastatic and nonmetastatic thyroid tumors. Study overall: The comparison covered peripheral blood and tumor or nodule tissue in malignant and benign thyroid patients. Study results and limitations: Benign nodules were reported to have significantly lower TCR beta diversity than malignant thyroid tumors, in blood and tumor.

In the original workflow: The authors used CDR3 differences across clinicopathological groups to build a distant-metastasis classifier for papillary thyroid cancer. With MiXCR, TCRdb reprocessed the PCR reads. The V and J calls were determined by TCRdb, not by the authors. Among some 20,000 clones listed, roughly 15% were seen once. Points on this clone: The antigen is unknown. One end of the junction varies from germline; a read error may be responsible.

All patients were untreated before thyroid surgery. Germline V gene sequence: CDR1 SGHNT, CDR2 YENEEA. The length of the CDR3 is 11 residues. J is TRBJ2-2 and V is TRBV11-3, with D possibly matching TRBD2 (5 bases). This clonotype was sampled from a male donor with papillary thyroid cancer or a benign thyroid nodule (not recorded which). Some clones in this sample may be carry-over from other donors' samples. The sample comprised blood. Written as DNA, the CDR3 is TGTGCCAGTCAACTAACCTGGGAGCTGTTCTTT. As protein: CASQLTWELFF.